These 18 T cell receptor beta chains were all obtained from the same sample, sequenced in a study of human T cells and chemical hapten exposure. TCRdb re-called the RACE reads through MiXCR, storing one row per CDR3 protein. The sample consists of more than 300,000 distinct CDR3 sequences, around 5.5% of them appearing once. Time point specified: pre-sensitization, week 0. The treatment is: therapeutic diphenylcyclopropenone sensitization with weekly scalp DPC. Specimen: whole blood, collected in connection with sensitization to the hapten diphenylcyclopropenone (DPC). These receptor sequences come from a woman younger than 35 with alopecia areata. Some clones in this sample may be carry-over from other donors' samples.

This clonotype was seen ten or more times. This chain uses TRBV2 with TRBJ1-6; D is undetermined. Germline CDR1 and CDR2: SNHLY and FYNNEI. The CDR3 consists of 13 residues. V lost 4 bases and J 4 bases, leaving 5 bases between the germline ends. The CDR3 sequence is CASSAGYNSPLHF. CDR3 nucleotides: TGTGCCAGCAGTGCGGGGTATAATTCACCCCTCCACTTT.

This chain joins TRBV5-1 and TRBJ2-3; D is undetermined. V lost 1 base and J 4 bases, leaving 13 bases between the germline ends. This CDR3 has 15 amino acids. Germline V lookup: CDR1 SGHRS, CDR2 YFSETQ. In nucleotides, the CDR3 is TGCGCCAGCAGCTTGTCCACATACGATTCAGATACGCAGTATTTT. It encodes CASSLSTYDSDTQYF.

This clonotype was recorded a few times. The genes are TRBV7-9 and TRBJ1-5, with no clear D. Germline V gene sequence: CDR1 SEHNR, CDR2 FQNEAQ (reference sequence). CDR3 size: 12 residues. V was shortened by 6 bases and J by 7 bases, with 10 bases between the two germline ends. In DNA form, the CDR3 reads TGTGCCAGCAGGTCATCTGGACAGCCCCAGCATTTT. Protein product: CASRSSGQPQHF.

In its sample, this clonotype was seen many times. J is TRBJ1-3 and V is TRBV25-1; perhaps TRBD1 as D (6 bases). In germline, CDR1 is MGHDK, CDR2 SYGVNS. V was shortened by 2 bases and J by 0 bases, with 8 bases between the two germline ends. There are 15 residues in the CDR3. Written as DNA, the CDR3 is TGTGCCAGCAGTGAACAGGGGAACTCTGGAAACACCATATATTTT. Translated, it gives CASSEQGNSGNTIYF. Supplemented by reference TRBV25-1 and TRBJ1-3, the full variable domain reads EADIYQTPRYLVIGTGKKITLECSQTMGHDKMYWYQQDPGMELHLIHYSYGVNSTEKGDLSSESTVSRIRTEHFPLTLESARPSHTSQYLCASSEQGNSGNTIYFGEGSWLTVV.

This clonotype has a handful of counts. This chain joins TRBV7-8 and TRBJ2-1; 8 bases align to TRBD2. Per the germline V gene, CDR1 is SGHVS and CDR2 is FQNEAQ. The ends lost 7 bases at V and 2 bases at J; junction bases unmatched: 10. CDR3 length equals 16 residues. CDR3 DNA: TGTGCCAGCACCAAATGGGCGGGGGGTGCCTACAATGAGCAGTTCTTC. Its protein product is CASTKWAGGAYNEQFF.

This clonotype has only a few counts. The V gene is TRBV7-2, the J gene TRBJ1-4; D is undetermined. The CDR3 has 18 amino acids. V was clipped by 4 bases and J by 0 bases, with 18 bases between them. Germline values: CDR1 SGHTA, CDR2 FQGNSA. This CDR3 is CASSSSGRTVTTNEKLFF. The CDR3 DNA sequence: TGTGCCAGCAGCTCAAGTGGCCGAACGGTTACAACTAATGAAAAACTGTTTTTT.

The V gene is TRBV28, the J gene TRBJ2-7; 8 bases are shared with TRBD1. From germline, CDR1 is MDHEN and CDR2 SYDVKM. V lost 5 bases and J lost 7; bases outside the gene matches: 4. The CDR3 spans 12 residues. The CDR3 nucleotides read TGTGCCAGCAGTCTCAGGGGGCGAGAGCAGTACTTC. Translating it yields CASSLRGREQYF.

This clonotype showed up just a few times. CDR3: CASSPRQGEYEQYF. As DNA, the CDR3 is TGTGCCAGCTCACCTCGTCAGGGGGAATACGAGCAGTACTTC. V and J are TRBV18 and TRBJ2-7; 7 nucleotides line up with TRBD1. The CDR3 is 14 amino acids. V lost 3 bases, J lost 4 bases, and 6 bases stayed unmatched. Germline V gives CDR1 KGHSH, CDR2 LQKENI.

This clonotype showed up many times. The chain links TRBV12-3 or TRBV12-4 to TRBJ2-3; 14 nucleotides match TRBD2. CDR3 size: 17 residues. The V gene end was trimmed by 5 bases and the J gene end by 1 base; junction bases not matched to a gene: 5. The CDR3 loop reads CASSDGLAGGRTDTQYF. CDR3 DNA: TGTGCCAGCAGTGACGGACTAGCGGGGGGACGCACAGATACGCAGTATTTT.

This clonotype was seen many times. The gene calls are TRBV7-9 and TRBJ1-1; D remains ambiguous. This CDR3 has 14 residues. CDR1 is SEHNR and CDR2 is FQNEAQ in the germline V gene (reference sequence). V was cut by 6 bases and J by 0 bases, with 11 bases left in between. The CDR3 loop is CASSVAGLNTEAFF. The CDR3, as DNA: TGTGCCAGCAGTGTGGCTGGCCTGAACACTGAAGCTTTCTTT.

V usage is TRBV3-1 and J usage is TRBJ2-1; 7 bases fit TRBD2. This CDR3 has 15 residues. J was trimmed by 2 bases and V by 3 bases; bases with no gene match: 4. Germline V gene data show CDR1 as LGHDT and CDR2 as YNNKEL (reference sequence). The CDR3 DNA reads as TGTGCCAGCAGCCACCTAGCGGCCGCCTACAATGAGCAGTTCTTC. Translated, it gives CASSHLAAAYNEQFF.

This clonotype has more than one count but fewer than ten. The V and J genes are TRBV21-1 and TRBJ2-5; whether TRBD1, the table's D call, matches the DNA was not checked. TRBV21-1 is annotated as a pseudogene. The CDR3 is 16 residues long. The chain's CDR3 is CASSVPGQGPQETQYF. CDR3 DNA: TGTGCCAGCAGTGTCCCGGGACAGGGACCCCAAGAGACCCAGTACTTC.

The rearrangement links TRBV7-9 to TRBJ1-2, with D hard to call. The V gene's germline CDR1 is SEHNR and CDR2 FQNEAQ (reference sequence). This CDR3 is 13 amino acids long. Trimming stripped 2 bases from V and 3 bases from J, with 7 bases between. In DNA form, the CDR3 reads TGTGCCAGCAGCTTAACAGACGACTATGGCTACACCTTC. This sequence encodes CASSLTDDYGYTF.

This clonotype was counted at least ten times. The gene calls are TRBV4-3 and TRBJ1-3; D remains unclear. The CDR3 has 15 amino acids. V lost 0 bases and J lost 0, with 6 bases in between. In germline, CDR1 is LGHNA, CDR2 YSLEER. The CDR3 sequence: CASSQEAASGNTIYF. CDR3 coding DNA: TGCGCCAGCAGCCAAGAGGCCGCCTCTGGAAACACCATATATTTT.

Ten or more counts support this clonotype. This chain connects TRBV18 to TRBJ2-3, with TRBD2 as a possible D gene (7 bases). Germline V lookup: CDR1 KGHSH, CDR2 LQKENI. V dropped 2 bases and J dropped 6 bases, with 12 bases sitting between them. There are 14 residues in the CDR3. CDR3 in DNA: TGTGCCAGCTCACCAAATGCGGGGGCCGATACGCAGTATTTT. Protein: CASSPNAGADTQYF.

Ten or more counts support this clonotype. The J gene is TRBJ2-7, the V gene TRBV6-2 or TRBV6-3; D remains ambiguous. With 4 bases removed from V and 0 bases from J, the gap between germline ends came to 10 bases. Germline CDR1 reads MNHEY; CDR2 reads SVGEGT. The CDR3 length is 14 residues. The CDR3 reads CASSFSVNSYEQYF. The CDR3 coding sequence is TGTGCCAGCAGTTTCTCGGTGAACTCCTACGAGCAGTACTTC.

V gene TRBV28 combines with J gene TRBJ1-5, with 7 positions matching TRBD1. The CDR3 has 16 amino acids. J lost 0 bases, V lost 7 bases, and 9 bases had no gene match. The germline V gene has CDR1 MDHEN and CDR2 SYDVKM. The CDR3 DNA follows: TGTGCCAGCACCGTAAGGGGGCTTGATAGCAATCAGCCCCAGCATTTT. Protein product: CASTVRGLDSNQPQHF.

The sample holds a few counts of this clonotype. This chain links TRBV6-1 with TRBJ1-2, with TRBD1 matching 9 bases. Germline loops: CDR1 MNHNS, CDR2 SASEGT. The J segment lost 4 bases and the V segment lost 3 bases, leaving 6 bases of the junction unmatched. The CDR3 sequence is 15 residues long. CDR3 sequence: CASSEGQGRGYGYTF. In DNA, the CDR3 is TGTGCCAGCAGTGAGGGACAGGGTCGAGGCTATGGCTACACCTTC.